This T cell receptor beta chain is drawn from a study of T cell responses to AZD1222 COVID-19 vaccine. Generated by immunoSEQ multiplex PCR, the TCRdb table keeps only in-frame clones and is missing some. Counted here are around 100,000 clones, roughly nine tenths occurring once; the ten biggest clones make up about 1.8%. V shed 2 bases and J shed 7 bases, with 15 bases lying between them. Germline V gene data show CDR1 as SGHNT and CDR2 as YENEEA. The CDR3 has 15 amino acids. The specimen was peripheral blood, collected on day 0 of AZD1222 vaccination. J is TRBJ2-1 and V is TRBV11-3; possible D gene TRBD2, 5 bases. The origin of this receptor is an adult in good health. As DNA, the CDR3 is TGTGCCAGCAGCTTAACCCAACTAGTGAGGAATGAGCAGTTCTTC. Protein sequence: CASSLTQLVRNEQFF. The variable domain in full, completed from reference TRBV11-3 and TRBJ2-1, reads EAGVVQSPRYKIIEKKQPVAFWCNPISGHNTLYWYLQNLGQGPELLIRYENEEAVDDSQLPKDRFSAERLKGVDSTLKIQPAELGDSAVYLCASSLTQLVRNEQFFGPGTRLTVL.